Following are 11 T cell receptor beta chains from one sample sequenced in a study of shared clonotypes between healthy human individuals. Assay used: immunoSEQ multiplex PCR; TCRdb lists only in-frame clones, some missing. The sample records around 1,900,000 clones, just over 90% being singletons. The naive CD8 population came from CD45RO-negative cells selected for CCR7, without terminally differentiated effector memory CD45RA+ cells. Sequencing used naive CD8+ T cells from PBMCs. The receptor source for this set is a man between 18 and 35 years old in good health. Some clones in this sample may be carry-over from other donors' samples.

The chain employs TRBV6-7 and TRBJ2-3; D remains ambiguous. TRBV6-7 is an open reading frame whose function is uncertain. The CDR3 has 17 amino acids. Trimming shortened V by 2 bases and J by 0 bases, and 15 bases separated the two germline ends. The CDR3 DNA is TGTGCCAGCAGTTACCCTCCACGGCAGGCCAGCACAGATACGCAGTATTTT. Its protein is CASSYPPRQASTDTQYF.

The rearrangement joins TRBV6-1 to TRBJ2-3, with 9 bases that match TRBD2. Germline loops: CDR1 MNHNS, CDR2 SASEGT. The CDR3 spans 15 residues. The V segment lost 8 bases and the J segment 1 base; nucleotides outside the gene matches: 7. The CDR3 nucleotides are TGTGCCAGCCCGCGGGAGGGCCCACGCACAGATACGCAGTATTTT. As protein: CASPREGPRTDTQYF.

The rearrangement uses TRBV29-1 and TRBJ2-7; TRBD1 might be the D (8 bases). The V end was cut by 6 bases, the J end by 2 bases, with 11 bases between. The CDR3 is made up of 12 amino acids. Germline CDR1 reads SQVTM; CDR2 reads ANQGSEA. In DNA, the CDR3 is TGCAGCGTAGCGGGACAGGCCTACGAGCAGTACTTC. It encodes CSVAGQAYEQYF.

V gene TRBV5-1 combines with J gene TRBJ2-3, with 7 positions matching TRBD2. The CDR3 is 16 amino acids. Unmatched junction bases numbered 10, after V lost 0 bases and J lost 6 bases. CDR1 SGHRS and CDR2 YFSETQ come from the germline V gene. CDR3 protein: CASSLAQRTSADTQYF. The CDR3 DNA follows: TGCGCCAGCAGCTTGGCCCAGAGGACTAGTGCTGATACGCAGTATTTT. The entire variable domain, with the rest obtained from reference TRBV5-1 and TRBJ2-3, is as follows: KAGVTQTPRYLIKTRGQQVTLSCSPISGHRSVSWYQQTPGQGLQFLFEYFSETQRNKGNFPGRFSGRQFSNSRSEMNVSTLELGDSALYLCASSLAQRTSADTQYFGPGTRLTVL.

J is TRBJ1-1 and V is TRBV5-4; unclear D gene. Looked up from germline, CDR1 is SGHNT and CDR2 is YYREEE (reference sequence). Between the trimmed V and J ends, which lost 4 bases and 7 bases, there was a span of 11 bases. This CDR3 has 12 amino acids. The CDR3 DNA sequence: TGTGCCAGCAGCCGCAGTCCCAGTGAAGCTTTCTTT. Protein product: CASSRSPSEAFF. Complete variable domain (other parts from reference TRBV5-4 and TRBJ1-1): ETGVTQSPTHLIKTRGQQVTLRCSSQSGHNTVSWYQQALGQGPQFIFQYYREEENGRGNFPPRFSGLQFPNYSSELNVNALELDDSALYLCASSRSPSEAFFGQGTRLTVV.

This chain uses TRBV10-3 with TRBJ2-7; a weak D match, TRBD1 (7 bases). Trimming removed 2 bases at V and 3 bases at J, with 11 bases between. The CDR3 contains 14 residues. Germline V gene lookup returns CDR1 ENHRY and CDR2 SYGVKD. The CDR3 coding sequence is TGTGCCATCAGTGAGCCGCGGGACAGCTACGAGCAGTACTTC. This sequence encodes CAISEPRDSYEQYF.

This clone was detected a few times. This chain joins TRBV30 and TRBJ1-2, with 7 nucleotides matching TRBD1. J gave up 10 bases and V 1 base, and 6 bases lay outside the gene matches. In germline, CDR1 is GTSNPN, CDR2 SVGIG (reference sequence). The CDR3 is 12 amino acids. The CDR3 region has the DNA TGTGCCTGGAGTGGAGGACAGGAGCACTACACCTTC. This gives the protein CAWSGGQEHYTF.

The chain couples TRBV30 to TRBJ2-7; 10 nucleotides line up with TRBD2. The CDR3 runs to 15 residues. V lost 0 bases and J lost 4; bases outside the gene matches: 6. Germline lookup yields CDR1 GTSNPN and CDR2 SVGIG (reference sequence). CDR3 nucleotides: TGTGCCTGGAGTGTACTGGCTAGCGGGGGTTACGAGCAGTACTTC. Residues: CAWSVLASGGYEQYF. Complete variable domain (other parts from reference TRBV30 and TRBJ2-7): SQTIHQWPATLVQPVGSPLSLECTVEGTSNPNLYWYRQAAGRGLQLLFYSVGIGQISSEVPQNLSASRPQDRQFILSSKKLLLSDSGFYLCAWSVLASGGYEQYFGPGTRLTVT.

The V call is TRBV6-4, the J call TRBJ2-3, with TRBD2 identical over 13 bases. The CDR3 runs to 18 residues. Germline lookup yields CDR1 MRHNA and CDR2 SNTAGT. V lost 6 bases to trimming and J lost 1 base; unmatched junction nucleotides: 10. Here the CDR3 reads CASRKGLAGNCCTDTQYF. CDR3 nucleotide sequence: TGTGCCAGCAGGAAGGGACTAGCGGGAAACTGCTGCACAGATACGCAGTATTTT.

V is TRBV30 and J is TRBJ2-5; weak D call: TRBD2 (6 bases). Germline CDR1 GTSNPN, CDR2 SVGIG (reference sequence). This CDR3 contains 13 residues. V was pared by 4 bases and J by 1 base, with 10 bases between. CDR3 sequence reads: CAWTRDSQETQYF. The CDR3 DNA reads as TGTGCCTGGACGCGGGACTCCCAAGAGACCCAGTACTTC.

V gene TRBV5-6 combines with J gene TRBJ2-5; TRBD2 might be the D (5 bases). The end of the DNA aligns better with TRBJ2-7, so the J call may be wrong. The germline V gene encodes CDR1 SGHDT and CDR2 YYEEEE. The CDR3 is 15 residues long. CDR3 loop: CASSLLGRGTYEQYF. As DNA, the CDR3 is TGTGCCAGCAGCTTGTTGGGCCGGGGTACCTACGAGCAGTACTTC.